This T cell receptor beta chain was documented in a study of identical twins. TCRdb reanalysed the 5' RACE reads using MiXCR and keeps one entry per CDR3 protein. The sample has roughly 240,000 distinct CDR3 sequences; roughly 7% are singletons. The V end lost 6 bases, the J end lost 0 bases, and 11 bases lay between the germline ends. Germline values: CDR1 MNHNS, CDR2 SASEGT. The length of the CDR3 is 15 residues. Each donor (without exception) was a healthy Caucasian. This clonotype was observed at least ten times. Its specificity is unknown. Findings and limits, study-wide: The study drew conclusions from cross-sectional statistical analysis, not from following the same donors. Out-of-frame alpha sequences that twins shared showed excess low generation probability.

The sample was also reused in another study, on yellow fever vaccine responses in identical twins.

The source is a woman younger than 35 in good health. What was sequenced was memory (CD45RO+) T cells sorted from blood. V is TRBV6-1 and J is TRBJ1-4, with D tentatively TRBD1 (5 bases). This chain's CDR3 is CASRARVTTNEKLFF. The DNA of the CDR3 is TGTGCCAGCAGGGCCAGGGTGACAACTAATGAAAAACTGTTTTTT.